This entry lists 3 T cell receptor beta chains sequenced from one sample in a study of Ad26.COV2.S vaccination and SARS-CoV-2 variants (dated by TCRdb to 2020 to 2022). The treatment or condition label of this sample denotes: roughly 19 received Ad26.COV2.S at low or high dose, single or two shots; roughly five received placebo; per-sample allocation not given. Repertoires of vaccine and placebo recipients were sequenced from samples taken on day 63 after the first injection. Library preparation used the immunoSEQ multiplex PCR assay. TCRdb took this table from immuneACCESS and kept in-frame rearrangements with V and J called. Such tables lack part of the clones; where checked against another copy, unresolved V genes explain under half of the gap, and the rest is unexplained. Within this sample are approximately 410,000 clones, with 70% to 90% of them counted one time only. The ten largest clones add up to 3.6% of the sample.

Here the sequenced sample was peripheral blood, taken in a trial of Ad26.COV2.S vaccine versus placebo. The receptor source for this set is a person between 18 and 59 years old who received the Ad26.COV2.S COVID-19 vaccine or a placebo.

The V and J genes are TRBV7-9 and TRBJ2-1; 8 nucleotides line up with TRBD2. This CDR3 is built from 17 residues. V lost 3 bases, J lost 9 bases, and 16 bases stayed unmatched. Germline CDR1 reads SEHNR; CDR2 reads FQNEAQ (reference sequence). The CDR3 is CASSFLSGEALGSEQFF. CDR3 coding DNA: TGTGCCAGCAGCTTCCTTAGCGGGGAGGCATTAGGCAGTGAGCAGTTCTTC.

The genes are TRBV19 and TRBJ2-2; 7 bases agree with TRBD1. CDR1 and CDR2 from the germline V gene are LNHDA and SQIVND (reference sequence). This CDR3 has 14 residues. Losses at the gene ends were 2 bases for V and 8 bases for J; bases not matched to a gene: 5. The DNA of the CDR3 is TGTGCCAGTAGTATAAAAGGGGGCTCAGGGGAGCTGTTTTTT. Translated: CASSIKGGSGELFF.

The chain uses TRBV7-9 and TRBJ1-1; D is unresolved. With 5 bases removed from V and 3 bases from J, the gap between germline ends came to 10 bases. Germline V CDR1 and CDR2: SEHNR, FQNEAQ (reference sequence). The CDR3 totals 13 residues. CDR3 bases: TGTGCCAGCAGCGGTCTGGGGTACACTGAAGCTTTCTTT. This translates into CASSGLGYTEAFF.